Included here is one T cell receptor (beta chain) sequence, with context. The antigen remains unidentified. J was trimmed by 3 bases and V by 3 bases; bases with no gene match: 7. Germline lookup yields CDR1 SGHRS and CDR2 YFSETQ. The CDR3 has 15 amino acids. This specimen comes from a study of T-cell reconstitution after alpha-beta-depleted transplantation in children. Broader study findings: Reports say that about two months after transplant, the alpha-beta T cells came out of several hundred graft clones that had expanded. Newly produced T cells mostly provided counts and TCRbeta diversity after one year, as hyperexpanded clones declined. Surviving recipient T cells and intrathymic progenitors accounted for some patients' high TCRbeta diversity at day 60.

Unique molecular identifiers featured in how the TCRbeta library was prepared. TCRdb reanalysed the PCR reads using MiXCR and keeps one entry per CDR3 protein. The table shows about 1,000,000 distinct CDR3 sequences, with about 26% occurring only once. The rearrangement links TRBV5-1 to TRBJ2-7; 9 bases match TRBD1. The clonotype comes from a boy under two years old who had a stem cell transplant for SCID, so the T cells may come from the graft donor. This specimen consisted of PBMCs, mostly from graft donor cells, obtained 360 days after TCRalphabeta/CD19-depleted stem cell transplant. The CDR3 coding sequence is TGCGCCAGCAGCTCGGGGACAGGGAAGCGCTACGAGCAGTACTTC. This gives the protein CASSSGTGKRYEQYF.